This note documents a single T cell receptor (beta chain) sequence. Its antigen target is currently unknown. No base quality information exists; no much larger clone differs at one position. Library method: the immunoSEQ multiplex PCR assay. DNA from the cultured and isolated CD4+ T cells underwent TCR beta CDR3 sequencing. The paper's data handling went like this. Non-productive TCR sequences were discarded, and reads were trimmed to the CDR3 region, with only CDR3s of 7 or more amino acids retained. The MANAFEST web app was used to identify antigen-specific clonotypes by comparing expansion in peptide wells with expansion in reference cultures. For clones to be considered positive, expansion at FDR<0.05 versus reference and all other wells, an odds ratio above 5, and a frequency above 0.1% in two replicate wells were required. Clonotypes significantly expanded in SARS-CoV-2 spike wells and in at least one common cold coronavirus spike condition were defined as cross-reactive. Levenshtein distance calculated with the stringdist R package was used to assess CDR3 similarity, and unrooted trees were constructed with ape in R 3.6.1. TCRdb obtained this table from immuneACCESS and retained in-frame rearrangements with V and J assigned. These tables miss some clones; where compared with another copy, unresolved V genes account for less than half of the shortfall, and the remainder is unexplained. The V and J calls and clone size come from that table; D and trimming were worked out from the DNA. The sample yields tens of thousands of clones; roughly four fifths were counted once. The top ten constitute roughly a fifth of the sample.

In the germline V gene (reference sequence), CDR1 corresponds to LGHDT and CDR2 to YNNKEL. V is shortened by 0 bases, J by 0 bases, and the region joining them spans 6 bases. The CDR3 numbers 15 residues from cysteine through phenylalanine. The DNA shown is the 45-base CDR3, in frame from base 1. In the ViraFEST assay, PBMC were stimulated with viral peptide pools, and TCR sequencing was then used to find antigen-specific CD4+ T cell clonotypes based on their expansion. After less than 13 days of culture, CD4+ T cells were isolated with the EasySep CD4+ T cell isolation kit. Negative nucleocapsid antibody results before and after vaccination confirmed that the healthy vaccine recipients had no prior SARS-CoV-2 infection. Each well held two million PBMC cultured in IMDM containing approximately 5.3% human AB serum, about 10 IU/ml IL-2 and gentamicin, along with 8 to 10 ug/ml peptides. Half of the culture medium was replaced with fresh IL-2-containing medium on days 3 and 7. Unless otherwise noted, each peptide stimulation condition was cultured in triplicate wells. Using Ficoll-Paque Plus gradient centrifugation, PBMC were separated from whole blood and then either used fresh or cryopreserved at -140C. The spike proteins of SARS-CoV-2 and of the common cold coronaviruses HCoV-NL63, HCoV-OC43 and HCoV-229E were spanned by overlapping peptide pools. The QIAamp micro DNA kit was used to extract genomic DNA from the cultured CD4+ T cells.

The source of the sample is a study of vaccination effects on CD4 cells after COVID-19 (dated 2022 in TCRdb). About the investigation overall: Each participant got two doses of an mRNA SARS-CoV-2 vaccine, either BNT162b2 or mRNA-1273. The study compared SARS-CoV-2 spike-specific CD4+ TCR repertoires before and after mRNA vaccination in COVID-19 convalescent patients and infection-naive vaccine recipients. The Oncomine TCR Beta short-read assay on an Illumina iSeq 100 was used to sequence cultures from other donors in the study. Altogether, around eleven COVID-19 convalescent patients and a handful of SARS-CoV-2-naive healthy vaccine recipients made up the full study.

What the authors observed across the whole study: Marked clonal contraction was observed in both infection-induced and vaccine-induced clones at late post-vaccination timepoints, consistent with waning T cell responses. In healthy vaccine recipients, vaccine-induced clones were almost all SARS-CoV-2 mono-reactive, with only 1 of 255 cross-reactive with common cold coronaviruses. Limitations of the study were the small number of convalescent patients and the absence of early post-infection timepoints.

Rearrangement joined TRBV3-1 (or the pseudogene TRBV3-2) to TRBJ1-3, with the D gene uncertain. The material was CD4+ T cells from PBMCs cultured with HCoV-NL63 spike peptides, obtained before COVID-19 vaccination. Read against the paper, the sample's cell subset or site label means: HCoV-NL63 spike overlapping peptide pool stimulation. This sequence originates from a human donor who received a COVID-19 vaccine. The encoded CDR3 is CASSQEKISGNTIYF. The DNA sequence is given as TGTGCCAGCAGCCAAGAGAAAATCTCTGGAAACACCATATATTTT.